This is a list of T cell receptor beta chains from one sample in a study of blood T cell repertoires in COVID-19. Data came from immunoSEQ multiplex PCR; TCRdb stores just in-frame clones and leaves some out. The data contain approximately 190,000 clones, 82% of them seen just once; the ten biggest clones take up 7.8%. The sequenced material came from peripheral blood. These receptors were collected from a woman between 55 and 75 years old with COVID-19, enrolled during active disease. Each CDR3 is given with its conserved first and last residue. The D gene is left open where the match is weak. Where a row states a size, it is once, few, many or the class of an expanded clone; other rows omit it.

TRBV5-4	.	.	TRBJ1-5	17	TGTGCCAGCAGCTTGGGGGGGGTTCCAGGCCATGATCAGCCCCAGCATTTT	CASSLGGVPGHDQPQHF
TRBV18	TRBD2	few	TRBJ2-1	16	TGTGCCAGCTCACCCTTAGCGGGACTCACAAACAATGAGCAGTTCTTC	CASSPLAGLTNNEQFF
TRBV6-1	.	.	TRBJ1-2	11	TGTGCCACAGGGGCTAACTATGGCTACACCTTC	CATGANYGYTF
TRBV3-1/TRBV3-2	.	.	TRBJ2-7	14	TGTGCCAGCAGCATACAGGGTGTAGGCTACGAGCAGTACTTC	CASSIQGVGYEQYF
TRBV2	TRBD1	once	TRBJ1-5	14	TGTGCCAGCTCCCCAGGGGGCGCATCTCAGCCCCAGCATTTT	CASSPGGASQPQHF
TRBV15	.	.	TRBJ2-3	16	TGTGCCACCAGCAGAGATAGGCCGGGGAGCACAGATACGCAGTATTTT	CATSRDRPGSTDTQYF
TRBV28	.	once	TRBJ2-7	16	TGTGCCAGCAGTTTATGGGTGGGGACAAAACCTGGCGAGCAGTACTTC	CASSLWVGTKPGEQYF
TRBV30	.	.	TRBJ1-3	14	TGTGCCTGGACGAGGGACAACTCTGGAAACACCATATATTTT	CAWTRDNSGNTIYF
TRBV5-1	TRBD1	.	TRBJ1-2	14	TGCGCCAGCAGCTTGACAGGGGTTCCCTGGGGCTACACCTTC	CASSLTGVPWGYTF
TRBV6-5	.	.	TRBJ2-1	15	TGTGCCAGCACCCGGGAAGAGCAGGCCTACAATGAGCAGTTCTTC	CASTREEQAYNEQFF
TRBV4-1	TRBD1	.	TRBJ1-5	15	TGCGCCAGCAGCCAAGTGACAGGGGGCAATCAGCCCCAGCATTTT	CASSQVTGGNQPQHF
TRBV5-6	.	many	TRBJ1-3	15	TGTGCCAGCACCTATGGTGGACACTCTGGAAACACCATATATTTT	CASTYGGHSGNTIYF
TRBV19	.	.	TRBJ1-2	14	TGTGCCAGTAGTTCACAGGTTTTCCTCTATGGCTACACCTTC	CASSSQVFLYGYTF
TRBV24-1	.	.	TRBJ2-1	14	TGTGCCACCAGTTTGGCAGGGAAATACAATGAGCAGTTCTTC	CATSLAGKYNEQFF
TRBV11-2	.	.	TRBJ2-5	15	TGTGCCAGCAGCTTATTCAGCCAGGTCCAAGAGACCCAGTACTTC	CASSLFSQVQETQYF
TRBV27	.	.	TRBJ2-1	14	TGTGCCAGCAGTTTCGCAGTGGGGGGCAATGAGCAGTTCTTC	CASSFAVGGNEQFF
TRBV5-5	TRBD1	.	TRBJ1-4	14	TGTGCCAGCAGCTGGACAGGGGCAATTGAAAAACTGTTTTTT	CASSWTGAIEKLFF
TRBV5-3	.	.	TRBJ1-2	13	TGTGCCAGAAGCCTAGACCGGGAGGGTGGCTACACCTTC	CARSLDREGGYTF
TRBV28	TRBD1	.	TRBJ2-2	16	TGTGCCAGCAGCCAAAACAGGGGCCATAACACCGGGGAGCTGTTTTTT	CASSQNRGHNTGELFF
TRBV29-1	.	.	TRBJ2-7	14	TGCAGCGTTGATATAAAGGCAGGGATAAACGAGCAGTACTTC	CSVDIKAGINEQYF
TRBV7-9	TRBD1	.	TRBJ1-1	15	TGTGCCAGCAGCCCATACAGGGGCCACAACACTGAAGCTTTCTTT	CASSPYRGHNTEAFF
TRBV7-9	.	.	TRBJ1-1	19	TGTGCCAGCAGCTTAGTTTCGCTTAGGCAGAGGGAGGAGGGCACTGAAGCTTTCTTT	CASSLVSLRQREEGTEAFF
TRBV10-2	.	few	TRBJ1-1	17	TGCGCCAGCACCGAGGGTGGAGGACCGAAGATTGTCACTGAAGCTTTCTTT	CASTEGGGPKIVTEAFF
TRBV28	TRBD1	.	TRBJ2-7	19	TGTGCCAGCAGTGCCCTAGGGATCCCGGGACAGGGGGCAATGAACGAGCAGTACTTC	CASSALGIPGQGAMNEQYF
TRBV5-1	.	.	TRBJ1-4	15	TGCGCCAGCAAGACTCAACAGGCAACTAATGAAAAACTGTTTTTT	CASKTQQATNEKLFF
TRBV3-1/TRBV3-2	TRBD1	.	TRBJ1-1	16	TGTGCCAGCAGCCAACTTCCTACGGGACAGGGGACTGAAGCTTTCTTT	CASSQLPTGQGTEAFF
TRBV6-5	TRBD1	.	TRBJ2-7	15	TGTGCCAGCAGTTACCCGACAGGGGATCGGTACGAGCAGTACTTC	CASSYPTGDRYEQYF
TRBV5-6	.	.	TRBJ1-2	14	TGTGCCAGCAGCTTGGGACAGTTGGGGTATGGCTACACCTTC	CASSLGQLGYGYTF